These 31 T cell receptor beta chains originate from one sample sequenced in a study of cytomegalovirus exposure and HLA in healthy donors. A multiplex PCR was run with 60 Vbeta primers and 13 Jbeta primers. Some clones are missing from TCRdb's copy, which holds only in-frame ones; the method was immunoSEQ multiplex PCR. The sample shows 110,000 to 150,000 clones, about 81% of them seen only once. Sequenced: PBMCs. These receptors all come from a man in his thirties or forties in good health and CMV-seronegative.

The chain recombines TRBV19 with TRBJ1-2; TRBD1 is a possible D gene (6 bases). Trimming left V 8 bases short and J 2 bases short, with 15 bases between. This CDR3 has 14 amino acids. CDR1 is LNHDA and CDR2 is SQIVND in the germline V gene (reference sequence). The CDR3 coding sequence is TGTGCCAGTCACAGAGGGGGGGGCAACTATGGCTACACCTTC. Translated: CASHRGGGNYGYTF. Using reference TRBV19 and TRBJ1-2 for the parts outside the CDR3, the full variable domain is DGGITQSPKYLFRKEGQNVTLSCEQNLNHDAMYWYRQDPGQGLRLIYYSQIVNDFQKGDIAEGYSVSREKKESFPLTVTSAQKNPTAFYLCASHRGGGNYGYTFGSGTRLTVV.

The rearrangement uses TRBV28 and TRBJ2-1, with D perhaps TRBD1 (5 bases). The CDR3 covers 14 residues. V lost 6 bases and J lost 0, with 9 bases in between. Germline loops: CDR1 MDHEN, CDR2 SYDVKM. The CDR3 protein is CASSRQSSYNEQFF. Written as DNA, the CDR3 is TGTGCCAGCAGCAGACAGAGCTCCTACAATGAGCAGTTCTTC.

The chain couples TRBV6-6 to TRBJ2-3; TRBD2 aligns across 8 bases. CDR1 MNHNY and CDR2 SVGAGI come from the germline V gene (reference sequence). The CDR3 length is 14 residues. In nucleotides, the CDR3 is TGTTCATCAAGGACGGGAGGGCCTCTGGATACGCAGTATTTT. This sequence encodes CSSRTGGPLDTQYF.

The genes are TRBV6-5 and TRBJ2-5; D ambiguous. Germline V CDR1 and CDR2: MNHEY, SVGAGI. This CDR3 spans 15 amino acids. With 0 bases removed from V and 1 base from J, the gap between germline ends came to 9 bases. The CDR3 reads CASSYSLLAQETQYF. In DNA, the CDR3 is TGTGCCAGCAGTTACTCGTTGTTGGCCCAAGAGACCCAGTACTTC.

The chain couples TRBV2 to TRBJ2-1; 8 bases agree with TRBD2. Per the germline V gene, CDR1 is SNHLY and CDR2 is FYNNEI. The CDR3 has 12 amino acids. Trimming at V came to 7 bases and at J to 9 bases, leaving 5 bases not matched to a gene. The chain's CDR3 is CASTPSGLEQFF. In DNA form, the CDR3 reads TGTGCCAGCACCCCTAGCGGGCTTGAGCAGTTCTTC.

DNA of the CDR3: TGTGCCACCAGCACTATAGCGGGAGGAAGGCACGAGCAGTACTTC. Protein sequence: CATSTIAGGRHEQYF. The chain combines TRBV15 with TRBJ2-7; 10 bases align to TRBD2. This CDR3 region has 15 residues. Germline V CDR1 and CDR2: LNHNV, YYDKDF (reference sequence). The V gene end was trimmed by 4 bases and the J gene end by 5 bases; junction bases not matched to a gene: 8. Filled out from reference TRBV15 and TRBJ2-7, the complete variable domain reads DAMVIQNPRYQVTQFGKPVTLSCSQTLNHNVMYWYQQKSSQAPKLLFHYYDKDFNNEADTPDNFQSRRPNTSFCFLDIRSPGLGDTAMYLCATSTIAGGRHEQYFGPGTRLTVT.

This CDR3 is CAISRQGGNTEAFF. The CDR3 coding sequence is TGTGCCATCAGCCGACAGGGGGGGAACACTGAAGCTTTCTTT. J is TRBJ1-1 and V is TRBV10-3; 9 bases align to TRBD1. Germline V gene lookup returns CDR1 ENHRY and CDR2 SYGVKD. Trimming took 6 bases from V and 1 from J; bases not matched to a gene: 3. This CDR3 has 14 residues.

This sequence joins TRBV7-9 and TRBJ2-7, with 8 bases identical to TRBD1. Germline V gives CDR1 SEHNR, CDR2 FQNEAQ (reference sequence). Trimming took 4 bases from V and 3 from J; bases not matched to a gene: 11. The CDR3 consists of 16 residues. The chain's CDR3 is CASSSVSRGTGYEQYF. In DNA form, the CDR3 reads TGTGCCAGCAGCTCAGTTAGCCGGGGGACAGGCTACGAGCAGTACTTC. The full variable domain, rest sourced from reference TRBV7-9 and TRBJ2-7, is DTGVSQNPRHKITKRGQNVTFRCDPISEHNRLYWYRQTLGQGPEFLTYFQNEAQLEKSRLLSDRFSAERPKGSFSTLEIQRTEQGDSAMYLCASSSVSRGTGYEQYFGPGTRLTVT.

The V and J genes are TRBV29-1 and TRBJ1-2; D unresolved. Trimming removed 1 base at V and 1 base at J, with 4 bases between. Germline V lookup: CDR1 SQVTM, CDR2 ANQGSEA. The CDR3 contains 12 residues. The CDR3 is CSVEGDNYGYTF. Here the CDR3 DNA reads TGCAGCGTTGAAGGAGATAACTATGGCTACACCTTC.

This clone came up a few times. V is TRBV19 and J is TRBJ1-1; 7 bases agree with TRBD1. Trimming took 6 bases from V and 6 from J; bases not matched to a gene: 13. This CDR3 contains 15 residues. The germline V gene encodes CDR1 LNHDA and CDR2 SQIVND (reference sequence). The CDR3, as DNA: TGTGCCAGTAGGGGCCCCGGGACAGATGGCCCTGAAGCTTTCTTT. Its translation: CASRGPGTDGPEAFF.

This sequence joins TRBV5-6 and TRBJ2-5, with no clear D. Germline V gene sequence: CDR1 SGHDT, CDR2 YYEEEE. V dropped 0 bases and J dropped 5 bases, with 11 bases sitting between them. The CDR3 loop spans 14 amino acids. CDR3 DNA: TGTGCCAGCAGCTTGGGAAGGCCTAGGGAGACCCAGTACTTC. Translation gives CASSLGRPRETQYF.

This clone was counted once. V gene TRBV7-9 combines with J gene TRBJ1-1, with TRBD1 matching over 9 bases. From germline, CDR1 is SEHNR and CDR2 FQNEAQ (reference sequence). The CDR3 runs 19 residues. The V segment lost 5 bases and the J segment 0 bases; nucleotides outside the gene matches: 16. Here the CDR3 reads CASSPPRTGATVVNTEAFF. The CDR3 DNA follows: TGTGCCAGCAGCCCACCCCGGACAGGGGCGACGGTAGTGAACACTGAAGCTTTCTTT.

There are a few counts of this clone. V usage is TRBV2 and J usage is TRBJ2-1, with D perhaps matching TRBD1 (6 bases). Germline CDR1 reads SNHLY; CDR2 reads FYNNEI. The V gene lost 5 bases and the J gene lost 10 bases, with 12 bases spanning the gap. The CDR3 contains 12 residues. The CDR3 sequence: CASSLQGGEQFF. The CDR3 coding sequence is TGTGCCAGCAGTCTACAGGGTGGAGAGCAGTTCTTC.

The chain combines TRBV27 with TRBJ1-2, with 7 bases that match TRBD1. Trimming removed 6 bases from V and 1 base from J; junction bases left unmatched: 8. This CDR3 has 15 residues. Germline V gene sequence: CDR1 MNHEY, CDR2 SMNVEV (reference sequence). The CDR3 DNA reads as TGTGCCAGCAGGGCCCTGGGACAGTATAACTATGGCTACACCTTC. Translated: CASRALGQYNYGYTF.

This chain joins TRBV28 and TRBJ1-1; D remains ambiguous. The CDR3 is 13 residues long. Trimming pared 7 bases from V and 4 bases from J, leaving 13 bases between. The germline V gene encodes CDR1 MDHEN and CDR2 SYDVKM. DNA for the CDR3: TGTGCCAGCAACCGGGGTGGAGGCACTGAAGCTTTCTTT. Amino acids: CASNRGGGTEAFF. The whole variable domain, filled in from reference TRBV28 and TRBJ1-1, reads DVKVTQSSRYLVKRTGEKVFLECVQDMDHENMFWYRQDPGLGLRLIYFSYDVKMKEKGDIPEGYSVSREKKERFSLILESASTNQTSMYLCASNRGGGTEAFFGQGTRLTVV.

The genes are TRBV4-1 and TRBJ2-7, with 15 bases matching TRBD2. The CDR3 length is 16 residues. Looked up from germline, CDR1 is MGHRA and CDR2 is YSYEKL. The ends lost 3 bases at V and 7 bases at J; junction bases unmatched: 7. The CDR3 DNA sequence: TGCGCCAGCAGCCACGCCGGGACTAGCGGGGGGTGGGAGCAGTACTTC. This gives the protein CASSHAGTSGGWEQYF.

The J gene is TRBJ1-6, the V gene TRBV7-2, with D perhaps matching TRBD1 (5 bases). Germline V CDR1 and CDR2: SGHTA, FQGNSA. This CDR3 contains 15 residues. The germline V and J ends were trimmed by 5 bases and 8 bases, with 16 bases remaining between them. In nucleotides, the CDR3 is TGTGCCAGCAGCATCCGGACACCTGGGCATTCACCCCTCCACTTT. It encodes CASSIRTPGHSPLHF.

This clone showed up just a few times. J is TRBJ2-7 and V is TRBV19; D perhaps matches TRBD1 (5 bases). V lost 5 bases and J lost 2, with 13 bases in between. The CDR3 runs to 14 residues. From germline, CDR1 is LNHDA and CDR2 SQIVND (reference sequence). This CDR3 is CASSRNRMTYEQYF. In DNA, the CDR3 is TGTGCCAGTAGTCGAAACAGGATGACCTACGAGCAGTACTTC. The full variable domain, in which reference TRBV19 and TRBJ2-7 provide the parts outside the CDR3, is DGGITQSPKYLFRKEGQNVTLSCEQNLNHDAMYWYRQDPGQGLRLIYYSQIVNDFQKGDIAEGYSVSREKKESFPLTVTSAQKNPTAFYLCASSRNRMTYEQYFGPGTRLTVT.

The chain joins TRBV30 to TRBJ1-4; 11 bases match TRBD1. Germline V gene data show CDR1 as GTSNPN and CDR2 as SVGIG (reference sequence). The length of the CDR3 is 15 residues. J gave up 4 bases and V 5 bases, and 6 bases lay outside the gene matches. The CDR3 DNA sequence: TGTGCCTGGGGCAGAGGGACAGGGGGTAATGAAAAACTGTTTTTT. This translates into CAWGRGTGGNEKLFF.

The chain links TRBV11-3 to TRBJ2-1; maybe TRBD2 (5 bases). The CDR3 is 13 amino acids. Trimming removed 5 bases from V and 9 bases from J, with 14 bases in between. Germline CDR1 reads SGHNT; CDR2 reads YENEEA. The chain's CDR3 is CASSPRQAGEQFF. The CDR3 DNA sequence: TGTGCCAGCAGCCCCCGCCAGGCGGGTGAGCAGTTCTTC. The complete variable domain, with remaining parts taken from reference TRBV11-3 and TRBJ2-1, reads EAGVVQSPRYKIIEKKQPVAFWCNPISGHNTLYWYLQNLGQGPELLIRYENEEAVDDSQLPKDRFSAERLKGVDSTLKIQPAELGDSAVYLCASSPRQAGEQFFGPGTRLTVL.

Only a few counts were recorded for this clone. The rearrangement joins TRBV28 to TRBJ1-2; a possible D gene is TRBD1 (5 bases). V was pared by 10 bases and J by 6 bases, with 15 bases between. The germline V gene has CDR1 MDHEN and CDR2 SYDVKM. The CDR3 totals 12 residues. The DNA for the CDR3 is TGTGCCATCCCCGGGGGTTGGGATGGCTACACCTTC. It translates to CAIPGGWDGYTF.

In DNA, the CDR3 is TGTGCCAGCTCACCATTCCAGGGTACTACTGGCAATGAGCAGTTCTTC. Amino acid sequence: CASSPFQGTTGNEQFF. The gene calls are TRBV18 and TRBJ2-1; possible D gene TRBD1, 5 bases. This CDR3 contains 16 residues. Trimming removed 2 bases from V and 6 bases from J, with 17 bases in between. Germline CDR1 reads KGHSH; CDR2 reads LQKENI. The full variable domain, its missing parts supplied by reference TRBV18 and TRBJ2-1, is NAGVMQNPRHLVRRRGQEARLRCSPMKGHSHVYWYRQLPEEGLKFMVYLQKENIIDESGMPKERFSAEFPKEGPSILRIQQVVRGDSAAYFCASSPFQGTTGNEQFFGPGTRLTVL.

The chain joins TRBV7-6 to TRBJ1-1, with D perhaps TRBD1 (6 bases). V lost 5 bases to trimming and J lost 0 bases, with 10 bases between them. The CDR3 is 14 amino acids. Germline CDR1 is SGHVS and CDR2 is FNYEAQ. The CDR3 loop reads CASSKGTMNTEAFF. The CDR3 DNA reads as TGTGCCAGCAGCAAAGGGACAATGAACACTGAAGCTTTCTTT.

Comments on this clone: A read error may produce the germline difference seen at one junction end. The chain joins TRBV9 to TRBJ2-6; D possibly corresponds to TRBD1 (5 bases). CDR1 is SGDLS, CDR2 YYNGEE, per germline. The CDR3 length is 15 residues. This chain's CDR3 is CASSVLGSGANGLTF. CDR3 sequence (DNA): TGTGCCAGCAGCGTATTGGGCTCTGGGGCCAACGGCCTGACTTTC. Variable domain in full (rest from reference TRBV9 and TRBJ2-6): DSGVTQTPKHLITATGQRVTLRCSPRSGDLSVYWYQQSLDQGLQFLIQYYNGEERAKGNILERFSAQQFPDLHSELNLSSLELGDSALYFCASSVLGSGANGLTFGAGSRLTVL.

This chain uses TRBV4-2 with TRBJ2-5; 9 bases fit TRBD2. The CDR3 length is 17 residues. Germline lookup yields CDR1 LGHNA and CDR2 YNFKEQ. V shed 1 base and J 1 base; nucleotides not matched to a gene: 7. CDR3 sequence reads: CASSQVNSGGGQETQYF. The CDR3 DNA reads as TGTGCCAGCAGCCAAGTGAATAGCGGGGGTGGCCAAGAGACCCAGTACTTC.

The chain recombines TRBV5-6 with TRBJ2-5, with 8 nucleotides matching TRBD1. CDR3 length equals 15 residues. The J segment lost 4 bases and the V segment lost 3 bases, leaving 8 bases of the junction unmatched. CDR1 is SGHDT, CDR2 YYEEEE, per germline. In nucleotides, the CDR3 is TGTGCCAGCAGCTCCCGGACAGGGTTAGTAGAGACCCAGTACTTC. It specifies CASSSRTGLVETQYF.

The rearrangement joins TRBV4-1 to TRBJ2-1, with D uncertain. Looked up from germline, CDR1 is MGHRA and CDR2 is YSYEKL. This CDR3 has 14 residues. V lost 0 bases, J lost 8 bases, and 11 bases lay in between. The chain's CDR3 is CASSQESLGDEQFF. CDR3 sequence (DNA): TGCGCCAGCAGCCAAGAATCTTTGGGCGATGAGCAGTTCTTC.

The chain has TRBV10-3 and TRBJ2-2; 8 nucleotides line up with TRBD1. The CDR3 is made up of 15 amino acids. After removal of 4 bases from V and 5 bases from J, the junction contained 6 bases not matched to a gene. Germline CDR1 ENHRY, CDR2 SYGVKD. In DNA form, the CDR3 reads TGTGCCATCAGTGGACAGGGGAGTTATACCGGGGAGCTGTTTTTT. Its protein product is CAISGQGSYTGELFF.

In nucleotides, the CDR3 is TGTGCCAGCATTGGGGGCAGGCCTTGGGTGAGGAACACTGAAGCTTTCTTT. Amino acids: CASIGGRPWVRNTEAFF. The chain couples TRBV28 to TRBJ1-1; weak D call: TRBD1 (6 bases). CDR1 is MDHEN and CDR2 is SYDVKM in the germline V gene. V was clipped by 7 bases and J by 1 base, with 22 bases between them. There are 17 residues in the CDR3. The variable domain in full, completed from reference TRBV28 and TRBJ1-1, reads DVKVTQSSRYLVKRTGEKVFLECVQDMDHENMFWYRQDPGLGLRLIYFSYDVKMKEKGDIPEGYSVSREKKERFSLILESASTNQTSMYLCASIGGRPWVRNTEAFFGQGTRLTVV.

V usage is TRBV4-1 and J usage is TRBJ2-1; D not resolved. The V end was cut by 2 bases, the J end by 5 bases, with 10 bases between. The CDR3 is 14 residues long. Germline lookup yields CDR1 MGHRA and CDR2 YSYEKL. CDR3 coding DNA: TGCGCCAGCAGCCAATGGGCCGGAAACAATGAGCAGTTCTTC. As protein: CASSQWAGNNEQFF.

This clone occurred a few times. This sequence joins TRBV7-8 and TRBJ2-7, with 8 bases that match TRBD1. The CDR3 has 15 residues. After removal of 5 bases from V and 6 bases from J, the junction contained 12 bases not matched to a gene. The germline CDR1 and CDR2 sequences are SGHVS and FQNEAQ. CDR3 protein: CASSTPPTGVLEQYF. CDR3 DNA sequence: TGTGCCAGCAGCACCCCCCCGACAGGGGTACTCGAGCAGTACTTC. Variable domain in full (rest from reference TRBV7-8 and TRBJ2-7): GAGVSQSPRYKVAKRGQDVALRCDPISGHVSLFWYQQALGQGPEFLTYFQNEAQLDKSGLPSDRFFAERPEGSVSTLKIQRTQQEDSAVYLCASSTPPTGVLEQYFGPGTRLTVT.